Each of the 11 T cell receptor beta chains below was sequenced from the same sample in a study of blood T cell repertoires in COVID-19. Using immunoSEQ multiplex PCR, the repertoire was profiled, and TCRdb retains in-frame clones only, with some absent. The table includes more than 250,000 clones, over 75% detected once. Sequencing was carried out using PBMCs or T cells enriched from blood (not recorded which). The receptors derive from a woman aged 30 to 39 who had recovered from COVID-19.

DNA of the CDR3: TGTGCCAGTACGGGACAGGCGAACACCGGGGAGCTGTTTTTT. This gives the protein CASTGQANTGELFF. The V gene is TRBV19, the J gene TRBJ2-2; 8 bases agree with TRBD1. J gave up 0 bases and V 7 bases, and 1 base lay outside the gene matches. CDR1 is LNHDA and CDR2 is SQIVND in the germline V gene (reference sequence). The CDR3 covers 14 residues.

This chain uses TRBV27 with TRBJ1-5; 7 bases fit TRBD1. CDR3 length: 13 amino acids. The germline CDR1 and CDR2 sequences are MNHEY and SMNVEV (reference sequence). V was pared by 3 bases and J by 5 bases, with 1 base of the junction left unmatched. CDR3 loop: CASSLTGYQPQHF. In DNA, the CDR3 is TGTGCCAGCAGTTTGACAGGGTATCAGCCCCAGCATTTT.

The rearrangement links TRBV10-1 to TRBJ2-2; 10 nucleotides match TRBD1. J lost 6 bases, V lost 5 bases, and 6 bases had no gene match. This CDR3 comprises 15 residues. The V gene's germline CDR1 is WNHNN and CDR2 SYGVQD (reference sequence). The CDR3 loop is CASSRDRGAAGELFF. The CDR3 coding sequence is TGCGCCAGCAGTCGGGACAGGGGCGCTGCCGGGGAGCTGTTTTTT.

J is TRBJ1-2 and V is TRBV7-8; 8 positions match TRBD1. Trimming at V came to 6 bases and at J to 13 bases, leaving 13 bases not matched to a gene. The germline V gene has CDR1 SGHVS and CDR2 FQNEAQ. The CDR3 consists of 13 residues. In nucleotides, the CDR3 is TGTGCCAGCAGTCCGGACAGGGCTGGGACCCCCACCTTC. Amino acid sequence: CASSPDRAGTPTF.

The genes are TRBV24-1 and TRBJ1-2, with 7 positions matching TRBD1. V lost 3 bases and J lost 4; bases outside the gene matches: 4. The CDR3 is 14 residues long. Germline V gene data show CDR1 as KGHDR and CDR2 as SFDVKD. CDR3 amino acids: CATSDPGQPYGYTF. The CDR3 DNA follows: TGTGCCACCAGTGATCCGGGACAGCCCTATGGCTACACCTTC.

The chain has TRBV19 and TRBJ1-4; unclear D gene. V was clipped by 5 bases and J by 6 bases, with 16 bases between them. This CDR3 has 15 residues. From germline, CDR1 is LNHDA and CDR2 SQIVND (reference sequence). DNA of the CDR3: TGTGCCAGTAGTCTGCCCCCGGGGATTGATGAAAAACTGTTTTTT. Translated: CASSLPPGIDEKLFF.

This sequence joins TRBV15 and TRBJ1-2, with 8 bases fitting TRBD1. V was pared by 5 bases and J by 4 bases, with 3 bases of the junction left unmatched. This CDR3 has 13 residues. From germline, CDR1 is LNHNV and CDR2 YYDKDF (reference sequence). The CDR3 protein is CATSRTGSYGYTF. DNA for the CDR3: TGTGCCACCAGCCGGACAGGGAGCTATGGCTACACCTTC. Supplemented by reference TRBV15 and TRBJ1-2, the full variable domain reads DAMVIQNPRYQVTQFGKPVTLSCSQTLNHNVMYWYQQKSSQAPKLLFHYYDKDFNNEADTPDNFQSRRPNTSFCFLDIRSPGLGDTAMYLCATSRTGSYGYTFGSGTRLTVV.

V and J are TRBV6-6 and TRBJ1-5; 9 bases agree with TRBD1. The CDR3 has 16 amino acids. Germline CDR1 MNHNY, CDR2 SVGAGI (reference sequence). V lost 0 bases and J lost 7; bases outside the gene matches: 7. The DNA of the CDR3 is TGTGCCAGCAGTTACTCGGTCGGGACAGGGAACCAGCCCCAGCATTTT. Amino acid sequence: CASSYSVGTGNQPQHF.

V and J are TRBV5-1 and TRBJ2-3; D not certain. Germline CDR1 SGHRS, CDR2 YFSETQ. The CDR3 runs to 15 residues. The V gene lost 0 bases and the J gene lost 0 bases, with 8 bases spanning the gap. CDR3 loop: CASSLDWASTDTQYF. CDR3 nucleotides: TGCGCCAGCAGCTTGGACTGGGCTAGCACAGATACGCAGTATTTT.

This clone came up once. Other DNA sequences in the same sample also yield this CDR3. The J gene is TRBJ2-1, the V gene TRBV2; tentative D call: TRBD2 (6 bases). CDR1 and CDR2 from the germline V gene are SNHLY and FYNNEI. The V gene lost 6 bases and the J gene lost 0 bases, with 9 bases spanning the gap. The CDR3 is 14 amino acids. CDR3 sequence reads: CASSETSSYNEQFF. As DNA, the CDR3 is TGTGCCAGCAGCGAGACTAGCTCCTACAATGAGCAGTTCTTC.

The rearrangement links TRBV11-3 to TRBJ2-1, with a possible D match to TRBD2 (5 bases). The CDR3 covers 16 residues. Trimming took off 4 bases at V and 1 base at J, with 14 bases between the two ends. Germline V CDR1 and CDR2: SGHNT, YENEEA. The CDR3 loop reads CASSWGVSPSYNEQFF. CDR3 coding DNA: TGTGCCAGCAGCTGGGGAGTTAGCCCTTCCTACAATGAGCAGTTCTTC.